This T cell receptor (beta chain) comes out of a study of radiotherapy plus CTLA-4 blockade in lung cancer. Study-wide context: Disease control was achieved by approximately 32% of patients, and objective responses by about 19%. The study's findings and limits: Best predicting response, reportedly, were early blood T cell clone dynamics, with interferon-beta. Expansion of tumor-derived TCR clones was observed in blood after radiotherapy plus ipilimumab.

The CDR3 totals 15 residues. V gave up 0 bases and J gave up 9 bases; unmatched junction bases: 3. The germline V gene has CDR1 MNHEY and CDR2 SVGAGI. Repertoires were generated with immunoSEQ multiplex PCR, while TCRdb's copy carries only in-frame clones and drops some. This table has about 67,000 clones, roughly three quarters appearing once. This clone has only one observation. The antigen is not known. CTLA-4 blockade with ipilimumab, together with focal radiation, was given to patients with chemo-refractory metastatic non-small-cell lung cancer. The receptor comes from a human donor with non-small cell lung cancer whose response to radiotherapy plus ipilimumab could not be evaluated. Some clones in this sample may be carry-over from other donors' samples. The source material was peripheral blood, sampled from a patient treated with radiotherapy plus ipilimumab. This chain joins TRBV6-5 and TRBJ2-1; 12 nucleotides agree with TRBD2. The CDR3 reads CASSYSPLAGGEQFF. The CDR3, as DNA: TGTGCCAGCAGTTACTCGCCACTAGCGGGAGGTGAGCAGTTCTTC.